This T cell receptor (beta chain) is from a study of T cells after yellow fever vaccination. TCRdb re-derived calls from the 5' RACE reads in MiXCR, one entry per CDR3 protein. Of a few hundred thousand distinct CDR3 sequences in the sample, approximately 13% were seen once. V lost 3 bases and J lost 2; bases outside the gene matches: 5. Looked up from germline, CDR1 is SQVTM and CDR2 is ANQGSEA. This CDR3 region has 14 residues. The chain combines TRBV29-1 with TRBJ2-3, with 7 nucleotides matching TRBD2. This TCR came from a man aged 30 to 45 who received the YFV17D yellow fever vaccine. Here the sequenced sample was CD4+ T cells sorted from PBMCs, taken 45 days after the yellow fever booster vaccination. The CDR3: CSVDGGGYTDTQYF. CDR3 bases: TGCAGCGTTGACGGCGGGGGATACACAGATACGCAGTATTTT.